A selection of T cell receptor beta chains follows, all from one sample in a study of T cell responses to AZD1222 COVID-19 vaccine. Sequencing used immunoSEQ multiplex PCR; TCRdb keeps in-frame clones, though not all of them. The sample has about 110,000 clones, about 86% seen once. Here the sequenced sample was peripheral blood, taken on day 0 of AZD1222 vaccination. All receptors derive from an adult in good health. The CDR3 runs from the conserved cysteine through the conserved F or W. D genes are given only for firm matches. Only part of the rows carry a size: once, few, many, or a class if the clone is expanded.

clone size,V gene,J gene,D gene,CDR3 DNA,CDR3 protein
NA,TRBV5-4,TRBJ2-7,TRBD1,TGTGCCAGCAGCCCCGACAGGGGAAGGAACGAGCAGTACTTC,CASSPDRGRNEQYF
NA,TRBV9,TRBJ1-3,NA,TGTGCCAGCAGCTCAAGGGCAGCTAGCTCTGGAAACACCATATATTTT,CASSSRAASSGNTIYF
NA,TRBV7-2,TRBJ2-1,NA,TGTGCCAGCAGCCCCCAATCGTCCTCCTACAATGAGCAGTTCTTC,CASSPQSSSYNEQFF
NA,TRBV11-1,TRBJ2-1,TRBD1,TGTGCCAGCAGCATAAGGACAGGGGGCCCCAATGAGCAGTTCTTC,CASSIRTGGPNEQFF
NA,TRBV11-3,TRBJ2-5,NA,TGTGCCAGCAGCCAAGGCGGGGCTGGGAAGACCCAGTACTTC,CASSQGGAGKTQYF
few,TRBV5-1,TRBJ2-7,NA,TGCGCCAGCAGCTACCAGGAAAACAGGGCCTACGAGCAGTACTTC,CASSYQENRAYEQYF
NA,TRBV7-9,TRBJ1-1,NA,TGTGCCAGCAGCTTAGATTCTTCCATGAACACTGAAGCTTTCTTT,CASSLDSSMNTEAFF
NA,TRBV7-2,TRBJ1-4,NA,TGTGCCAGCAGCTGGGGGCAGCCTGGGGCTAATGAAAAACTGTTTTTT,CASSWGQPGANEKLFF
NA,TRBV19,TRBJ2-6,TRBD1,TGTGCCAGTAGTACTGGACAGGGAGGCTCTGGGGCCAACGTCCTGACTTTC,CASSTGQGGSGANVLTF
NA,TRBV6-2/TRBV6-3,TRBJ1-2,NA,TGTGCCAGCAGTTACGAGGCAGGCGGCTATGGCTACACCTTC,CASSYEAGGYGYTF